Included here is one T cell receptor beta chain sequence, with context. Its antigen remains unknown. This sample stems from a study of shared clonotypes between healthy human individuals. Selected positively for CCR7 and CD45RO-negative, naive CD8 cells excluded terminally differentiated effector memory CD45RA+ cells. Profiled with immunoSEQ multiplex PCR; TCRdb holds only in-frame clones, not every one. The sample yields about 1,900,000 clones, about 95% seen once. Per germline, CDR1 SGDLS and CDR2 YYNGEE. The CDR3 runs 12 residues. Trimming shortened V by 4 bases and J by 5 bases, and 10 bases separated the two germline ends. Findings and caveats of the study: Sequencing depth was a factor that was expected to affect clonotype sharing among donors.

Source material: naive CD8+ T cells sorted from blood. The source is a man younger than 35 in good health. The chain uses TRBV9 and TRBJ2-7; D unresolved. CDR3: CASSPYADEQYF. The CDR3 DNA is TGTGCCAGCAGCCCCTACGCCGACGAGCAGTACTTC.